This TCR beta chain was profiled in a study of shared clonotypes between healthy human individuals. Study-level results: The donor pool, a small one, limited the genetic and exposure-history diversity represented. Read depth was anticipated to influence clonotype sharing among donors.

Germline CDR1 is SEHNR and CDR2 is FQNEAQ (reference sequence). The CDR3 has 12 amino acids. V lost 1 base, J lost 9 bases, and 10 bases lay in between. Terminally differentiated effector memory CD45RA+ cells were left out of the naive CD8 fraction, which was CD45RO-negative and positively selected for CCR7. Some clones are missing from TCRdb's copy, which holds only in-frame ones; the method was immunoSEQ multiplex PCR. The repertoire holds 2 million to 2.5 million clones, with more than 85% as singletons. In the case of this clone: Its antigen is undetermined.

This clonotype was obtained from a man aged 18 to 29 in good health. Some clones in this sample may be carry-over from other donors' samples. V and J are TRBV7-9 and TRBJ2-7; D unclear. The sequenced sample was naive CD8+ T cells from PBMCs. CDR3 amino acids: CASSLGAPWQYF. CDR3 DNA sequence: TGTGCCAGCAGCTTAGGGGCTCCCTGGCAGTACTTC.